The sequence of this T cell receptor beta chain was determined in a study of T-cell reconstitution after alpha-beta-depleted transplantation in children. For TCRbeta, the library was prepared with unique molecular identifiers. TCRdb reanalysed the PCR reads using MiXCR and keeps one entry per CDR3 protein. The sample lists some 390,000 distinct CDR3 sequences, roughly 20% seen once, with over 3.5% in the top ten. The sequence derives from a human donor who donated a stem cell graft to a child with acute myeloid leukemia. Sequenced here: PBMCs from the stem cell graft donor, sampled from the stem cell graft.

CDR3 loop: CASRAGQVEDGYTF. The CDR3 DNA follows: TGTGCCAGCAGGGCGGGACAGGTTGAGGATGGCTACACCTTC. The rearrangement uses TRBV28 and TRBJ1-2; 8 bases agree with TRBD1. This CDR3 has 14 residues. J gave up 6 bases and V 6 bases, and 9 bases lay outside the gene matches. The germline V gene encodes CDR1 MDHEN and CDR2 SYDVKM.